This TCR beta chain is from a study of cytomegalovirus exposure and HLA in healthy donors. About the study: From donors who were HLA-typed, an early data release held 80 million to 95 million unique TCRs. General study findings and limits: Cytomegalovirus-associated TCR beta chains were listed, numbering approximately 150. In a later analysis, a missense DCLRE1C variant was linked to TCR beta V- and J-gene trimming. The productive fraction for most TCR beta V segments was about 87% or about 30% in an earlier analysis.

CDR3 size: 15 residues. CDR1 LNHDA and CDR2 SQIVND come from the germline V gene (reference sequence). The V gene end was trimmed by 5 bases and the J gene end by 2 bases; junction bases not matched to a gene: 6. The PCR contained 60 Vbeta and 13 Jbeta primers. Data came from immunoSEQ multiplex PCR; TCRdb stores just in-frame clones and leaves some out. Counted here are more than 110,000 clones, around three quarters occurring once; the ten biggest clones make up nearly 7%. Worth noting for this clone: Its antigen is as yet unknown.

The material sequenced was PBMCs. The rearrangement links TRBV19 to TRBJ2-7; TRBD1 aligns across 10 bases. This clonotype was obtained from a man in his forties or fifties in good health and CMV-seropositive. The CDR3 DNA reads TGTGCCAGTAGTTCCCCGGGACAGGGGACCTACGAGCAGTACTTC. Translated: CASSSPGQGTYEQYF.